The sequence of this T cell receptor (beta chain) was determined in a study of cytomegalovirus exposure and HLA in healthy donors (dated by TCRdb to 2017 to 2019). For context, the study as a whole: According to a later analysis, the roughly 130 validation repertoires were produced on the same platform as the roughly 720 repertoires of the first cohort. The study aimed to test whether signatures of past pathogen exposure could be identified by cataloging public T cell receptors. A separate validation cohort of 100 to 150 different subjects was used in addition to the roughly 640-subject first cohort. To predict cytomegalovirus infection status, the study brought together high-throughput TCR immunosequencing, statistical association of individual TCRs with disease status, and machine learning.

Separate from the roughly 650-subject first cohort, the validation cohort of 90 to 150 subjects was the group to which the donors belonged. Library generation was performed with the immunoSEQ multiplex PCR assay. The authors processed their data as follows. A statistical classification framework was built for diagnosing cytomegalovirus status from the catalog of TCR beta chain sequences. The table comes from immuneACCESS by way of TCRdb, which keeps in-frame sequences with V and J called. Part of the clones is missing from these tables; in studies checked, under half for an unresolved V gene and the rest for unknown reasons. V, J and clone size were drawn from that table, and D and trimming were deduced from the DNA. The sample table shows over 150,000 clones, and 85% are seen once. About 16% of the sample goes to the ten largest clones. Overall study results and their limits: A few of the identified cytomegalovirus-associated TCR beta chains were confirmed in vitro to be specific for cytomegalovirus antigens. The classifier was reported to diagnose cytomegalovirus status with high specificity and sensitivity in both the original cohort and the validation cohort. In a later analysis, TCRs clustered in the first cohort were found to also tend to co-occur in the 120 or so validation repertoires, with 85% to 95% of cluster scores above 0. In the study, 150 to 200 TCR beta chains were listed as associated with cytomegalovirus. A later analysis had no HLA typing for the validation cohort, so co-occurrence there was scored across all 120 or so repertoires. The authors suggested that the approach could potentially be extended to other disease states and immunological phenotypes. Most TCR sequences were seen in very few donors, while some public TCRs were found in many individuals.

A word on this clone: The specificity of this receptor is unknown. Base qualities are not at hand, and no much larger clone is one base apart.

CDR1 and CDR2 were assigned from the germline V gene as SGHDN and FVKESK. V loses 3 bases of germline sequence and J loses 7 bases, and the interval between the two ends is 19 bases. The CDR3 runs 15 residues from the cysteine to the phenylalanine. Only the CDR3 DNA is retained, 45 bases long and in frame from the first base. The TCR originated in a young man in good health and CMV-seropositive. Material: PBMCs. The sequence is built from TRBV14 and TRBJ2-7; TRBD2 is a possible D gene, resting on 6 matching bases. The DNA is as follows: TGTGCCAGCAGCCATCCGGACCGGAGGGTGGAAGAGCAGTACTTC. The encoded protein is CASSHPDRRVEEQYF.